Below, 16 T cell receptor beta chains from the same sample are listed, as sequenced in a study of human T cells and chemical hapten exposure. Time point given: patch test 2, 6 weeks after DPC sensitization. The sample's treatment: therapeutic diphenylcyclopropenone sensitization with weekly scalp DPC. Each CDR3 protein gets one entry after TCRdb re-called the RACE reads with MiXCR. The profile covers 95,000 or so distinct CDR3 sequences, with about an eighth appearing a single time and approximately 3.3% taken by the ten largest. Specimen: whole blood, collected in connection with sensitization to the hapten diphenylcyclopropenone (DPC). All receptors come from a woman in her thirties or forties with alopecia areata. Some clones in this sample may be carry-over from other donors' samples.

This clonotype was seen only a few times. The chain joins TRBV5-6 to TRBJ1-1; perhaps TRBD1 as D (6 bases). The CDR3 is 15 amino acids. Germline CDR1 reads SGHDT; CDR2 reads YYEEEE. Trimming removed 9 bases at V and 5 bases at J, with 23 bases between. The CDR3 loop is CANPEQGLVLTEAFF. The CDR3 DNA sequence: TGTGCCAACCCAGAACAGGGTTTGGTATTAACTGAAGCTTTCTTT.

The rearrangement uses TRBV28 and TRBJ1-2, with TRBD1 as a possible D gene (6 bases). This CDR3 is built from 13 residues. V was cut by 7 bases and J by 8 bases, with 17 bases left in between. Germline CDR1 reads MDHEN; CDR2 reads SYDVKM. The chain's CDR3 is CASNRSGARGYTF. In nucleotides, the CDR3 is TGTGCCAGCAATCGATCAGGGGCGCGAGGCTACACCTTC.

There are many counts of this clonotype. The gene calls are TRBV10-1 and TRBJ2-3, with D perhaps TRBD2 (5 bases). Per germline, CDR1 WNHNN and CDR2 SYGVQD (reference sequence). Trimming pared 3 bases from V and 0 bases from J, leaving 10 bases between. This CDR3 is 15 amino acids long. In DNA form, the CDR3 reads TGCGCCAGCAGTGACCGGGATCCTAGCACAGATACGCAGTATTTT. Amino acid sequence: CASSDRDPSTDTQYF.

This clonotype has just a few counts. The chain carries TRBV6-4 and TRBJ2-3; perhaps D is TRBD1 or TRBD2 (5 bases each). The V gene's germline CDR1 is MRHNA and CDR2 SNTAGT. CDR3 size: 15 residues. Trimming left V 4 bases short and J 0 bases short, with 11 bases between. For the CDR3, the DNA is TGTGCCAGCAGTGCCGGGACGCATAGCACAGATACGCAGTATTTT. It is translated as CASSAGTHSTDTQYF.

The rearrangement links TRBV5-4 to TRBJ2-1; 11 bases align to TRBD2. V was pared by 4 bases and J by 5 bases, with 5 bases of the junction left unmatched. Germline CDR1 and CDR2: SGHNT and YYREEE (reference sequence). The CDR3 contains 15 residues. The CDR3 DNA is TGTGCCAGCAGCCCGAGGACTAGCGGGCACAATGAGCAGTTCTTC. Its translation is CASSPRTSGHNEQFF. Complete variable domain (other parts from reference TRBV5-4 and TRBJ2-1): ETGVTQSPTHLIKTRGQQVTLRCSSQSGHNTVSWYQQALGQGPQFIFQYYREEENGRGNFPPRFSGLQFPNYSSELNVNALELDDSALYLCASSPRTSGHNEQFFGPGTRLTVL.

CDR3 in DNA: TGTGCCAGCAGCCCCTCTGGTCTTAGGAAGACCCAGTACTTC. Its translation: CASSPSGLRKTQYF. This chain uses TRBV7-3 with TRBJ2-5; D gene uncertain. This CDR3 has 14 residues. Trimming stripped 5 bases from V and 6 bases from J, with 16 bases between. The germline CDR1 and CDR2 sequences are SGHTA and FQGTGA. The whole variable domain, remainder taken from reference TRBV7-3 and TRBJ2-5, is GAGVSQTPSNKVTEKGKYVELRCDPISGHTALYWYRQSLGQGPEFLIYFQGTGAADDSGLPNDRFFAVRPEGSVSTLKIQRTERGDSAVYLCASSPSGLRKTQYFGPGTRLLVL.

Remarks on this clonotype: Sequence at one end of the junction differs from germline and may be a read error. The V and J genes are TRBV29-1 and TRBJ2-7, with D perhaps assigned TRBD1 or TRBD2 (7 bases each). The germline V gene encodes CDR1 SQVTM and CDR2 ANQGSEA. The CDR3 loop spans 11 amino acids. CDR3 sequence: CAAQGGYEQYF. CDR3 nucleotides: TGTGCAGCCCAGGGGGGGTACGAGCAGTACTTC.

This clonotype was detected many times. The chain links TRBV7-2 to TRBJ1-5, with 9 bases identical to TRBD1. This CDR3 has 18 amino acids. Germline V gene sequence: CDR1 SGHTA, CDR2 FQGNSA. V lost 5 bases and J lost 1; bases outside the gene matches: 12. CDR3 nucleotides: TGTGCCAGCAGCCTAACCTTTACAGGGGGCTTAAGCAATCAGCCCCAGCATTTT. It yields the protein CASSLTFTGGLSNQPQHF. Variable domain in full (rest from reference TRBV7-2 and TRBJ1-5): GAGVSQSPSNKVTEKGKDVELRCDPISGHTALYWYRQSLGQGLEFLIYFQGNSAPDKSGLPSDRFSAERTGGSVSTLTIQRTQQEDSAVYLCASSLTFTGGLSNQPQHFGDGTRLSIL.

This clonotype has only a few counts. CDR3 DNA: TGTGCCAGCAGCCTCCGGGACTACCTTTTAGACGAGCAGTACTTC. As protein: CASSLRDYLLDEQYF. The V call is TRBV6-6, the J call TRBJ2-7; 7 nucleotides agree with TRBD2. The CDR3 has 15 residues. Germline V CDR1 and CDR2: MNHNY, SVGAGI (reference sequence). V lost 6 bases, J lost 5 bases, and 13 bases stayed unmatched.

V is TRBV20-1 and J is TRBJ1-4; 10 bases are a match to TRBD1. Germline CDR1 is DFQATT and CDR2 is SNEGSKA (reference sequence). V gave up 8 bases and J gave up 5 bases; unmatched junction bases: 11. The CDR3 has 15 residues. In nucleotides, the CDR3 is TGCAGTTCCCGCCCCCCGGGACAGGGGAATGAAAAACTGTTTTTT. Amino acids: CSSRPPGQGNEKLFF.

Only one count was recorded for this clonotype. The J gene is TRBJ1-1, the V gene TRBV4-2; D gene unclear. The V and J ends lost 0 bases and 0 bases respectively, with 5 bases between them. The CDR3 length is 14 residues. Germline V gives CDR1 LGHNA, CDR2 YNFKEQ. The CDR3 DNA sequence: TGTGCCAGCAGCCAAGACCAGCTGAACACTGAAGCTTTCTTT. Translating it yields CASSQDQLNTEAFF.

The DNA of the CDR3 is TGTGCCAGCAGCCCGCCTCCCCGGGGTTACAATGAGCAGTTCTTC. Encoded protein: CASSPPPRGYNEQFF. The chain couples TRBV7-2 to TRBJ2-1; a possible D gene is TRBD2 (5 bases). Trimming removed 5 bases at V and 4 bases at J, with 15 bases between. Germline values: CDR1 SGHTA, CDR2 FQGNSA. The CDR3 loop spans 15 amino acids.

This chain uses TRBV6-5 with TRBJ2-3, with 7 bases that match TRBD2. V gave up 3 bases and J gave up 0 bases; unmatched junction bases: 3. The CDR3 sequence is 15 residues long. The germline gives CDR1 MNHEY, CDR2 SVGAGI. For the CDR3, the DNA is TGTGCCAGCAGTTATCCTAGCGGTAGCACAGATACGCAGTATTTT. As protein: CASSYPSGSTDTQYF.

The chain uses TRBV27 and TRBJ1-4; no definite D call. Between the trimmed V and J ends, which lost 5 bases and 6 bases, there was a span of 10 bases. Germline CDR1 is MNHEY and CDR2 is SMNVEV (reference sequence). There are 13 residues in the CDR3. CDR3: CASSPRLHEKLFF. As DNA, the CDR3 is TGTGCCAGCAGTCCGAGACTCCATGAAAAACTGTTTTTT. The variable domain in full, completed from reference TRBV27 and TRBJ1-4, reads EAQVTQNPRYLITVTGKKLTVTCSQNMNHEYMSWYRQDPGLGLRQIYYSMNVEVTDKGDVPEGYKVSRKEKRNFPLILESPSPNQTSLYFCASSPRLHEKLFFGSGTQLSVL.

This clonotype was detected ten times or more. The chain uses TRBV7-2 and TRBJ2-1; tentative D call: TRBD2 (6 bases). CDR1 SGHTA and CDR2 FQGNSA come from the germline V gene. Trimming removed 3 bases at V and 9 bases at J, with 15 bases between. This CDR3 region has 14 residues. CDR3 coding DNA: TGTGCCAGCAGCTTGGGGGTGCGGGGTTCTGAGCAGTTCTTC. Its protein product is CASSLGVRGSEQFF.

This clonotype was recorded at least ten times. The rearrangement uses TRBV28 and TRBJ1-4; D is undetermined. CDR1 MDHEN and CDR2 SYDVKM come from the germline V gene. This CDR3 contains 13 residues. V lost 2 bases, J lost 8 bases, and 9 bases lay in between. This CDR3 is CASSLGFNEKLFF. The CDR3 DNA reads TGTGCCAGCAGTTTAGGATTCAACGAAAAACTGTTTTTT.